The source of this TCR beta chain is a study of blood T cell repertoires in COVID-19. Study overall: COVID-19 samples, acute and convalescent, were from the United States, Italy and Spain. PBMCs, B-cell-depleted T cells, or T cells provided the cDNA or gDNA that made up the material.

There are a few counts of this clone. The CDR3 has 15 amino acids. Trimming shortened V by 6 bases and J by 4 bases, and 21 bases separated the two germline ends. Germline V gives CDR1 SQVTM, CDR2 ANQGSEA. Authors' methods: Nucleated cell number was recorded as an estimate derived from reference gene primer amplification. The method was immunoSEQ multiplex PCR; TCRdb's version includes in-frame clones alone and lacks a portion of them. V, J and clone size reflect that table, while D and trimming were determined from the DNA. The sample holds about 160,000 clones, over 60% seen once. The TCR was taken from a man aged 60 to 75 with acute or convalescent COVID-19. This rearrangement joins TRBV29-1 to TRBJ2-5; the D gene is possibly TRBD2 (6 bases). The sample taken for sequencing was peripheral blood. CDR3 protein: CSVANSAVEGETQYF. As DNA, the CDR3 is TGCAGCGTCGCCAACTCGGCAGTGGAGGGAGAGACCCAGTACTTC. The full variable domain, completed using reference TRBV29-1 and TRBJ2-5, is SAVISQKPSRDICQRGTSLTIQCQVDSQVTMMFWYRQQPGQSLTLIATANQGSEATYESGFVIDKFPISRPNLTFSTLTVSNMSPEDSSIYLCSVANSAVEGETQYFGPGTRLLVL.